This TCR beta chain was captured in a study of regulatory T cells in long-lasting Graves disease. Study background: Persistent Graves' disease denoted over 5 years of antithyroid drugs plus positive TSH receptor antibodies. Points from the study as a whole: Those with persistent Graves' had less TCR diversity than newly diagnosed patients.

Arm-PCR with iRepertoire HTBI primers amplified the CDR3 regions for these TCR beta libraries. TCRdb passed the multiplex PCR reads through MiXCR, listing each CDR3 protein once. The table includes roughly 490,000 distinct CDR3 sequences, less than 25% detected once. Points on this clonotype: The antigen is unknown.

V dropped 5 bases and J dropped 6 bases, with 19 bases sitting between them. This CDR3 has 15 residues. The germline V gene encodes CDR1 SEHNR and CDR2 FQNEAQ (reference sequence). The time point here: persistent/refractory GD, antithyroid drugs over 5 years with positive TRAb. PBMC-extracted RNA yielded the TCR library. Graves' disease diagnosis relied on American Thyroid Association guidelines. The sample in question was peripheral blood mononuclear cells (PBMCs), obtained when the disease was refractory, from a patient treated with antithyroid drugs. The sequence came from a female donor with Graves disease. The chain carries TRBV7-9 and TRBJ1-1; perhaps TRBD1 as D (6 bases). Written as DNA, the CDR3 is TGTGCCAGCAGCCCCCCAATGGGGGGGGCGGCTGAAGCTTTCTTT. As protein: CASSPPMGGAAEAFF. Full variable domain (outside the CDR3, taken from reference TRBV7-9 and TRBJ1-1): DTGVSQNPRHKITKRGQNVTFRCDPISEHNRLYWYRQTLGQGPEFLTYFQNEAQLEKSRLLSDRFSAERPKGSFSTLEIQRTEQGDSAMYLCASSPPMGGAAEAFFGQGTRLTVV.